Following are 18 T cell receptor beta chains from one sample sequenced in a study of CD8+CD57+ T cells in acquired aplastic anemia. TCR beta VDJ and CDR3 profiling used genomic DNA as template. Via MiXCR, TCRdb re-called the reads, giving one row per CDR3 protein. The repertoire holds some 220,000 distinct CDR3 sequences, with about a third as singletons. The material sequenced was sorted CD4+, CD8+, or CD8+CD57+ T cells (not recorded which) from PBMCs. The receptors originated from a human donor in good health, serving as a control.

Worth noting for this clonotype: One base away lies a much larger clone, so this may be a sequencing read error. The V gene is TRBV5-1, the J gene TRBJ1-2; 8 bases map to TRBD1. The CDR3 sequence is 13 residues long. Germline CDR1 reads SGHRS; CDR2 reads YFSETQ. The CDR3 spells CASSLGGTGGYTF. The CDR3 bases are TGTGCCAGCAGCTTGGGAGGGACAGGCGGCTACACCTTC.

This chain links TRBV24-1 with TRBJ1-1; D gene ambiguous. The ends were cut back, 6 bases at V and 6 bases at J, with 10 bases in the middle. Per germline, CDR1 KGHDR and CDR2 SFDVKD. The CDR3 is 12 residues long. The CDR3 nucleotides are TGTGCCACCAGTTCCAGGCAGTCTGAAGCTTTCTTT. Encoded protein: CATSSRQSEAFF.

The rearrangement joins TRBV19 to TRBJ1-1, with TRBD1 matching 12 bases. J was trimmed by 11 bases and V by 7 bases; bases with no gene match: 5. The CDR3 spans 12 residues. Germline CDR1 is LNHDA and CDR2 is SQIVND (reference sequence). The CDR3 reads CASTGTGGQAFF. CDR3 DNA sequence: TGTGCCAGTACCGGGACAGGGGGCCAGGCTTTCTTT.

V gene TRBV4-1 combines with J gene TRBJ2-3; 11 bases are shared with TRBD2. Germline CDR1 and CDR2: MGHRA and YSYEKL. V lost 1 base to trimming and J lost 0 bases; unmatched junction nucleotides: 6. The CDR3 extends over 18 amino acids. CDR3 nucleotide sequence: TGCGCCAGCAGCCAAGTAGGGACTAGCGGTCCTAGCACAGATACGCAGTATTTT. Translated, it gives CASSQVGTSGPSTDTQYF.

This clonotype was picked up many times. The V call is TRBV5-8, the J call TRBJ1-6; possible D gene TRBD1, 5 bases. V was cut by 4 bases and J by 11 bases, with 13 bases left in between. The CDR3 is made up of 13 amino acids. The germline V gene encodes CDR1 SGHTS and CDR2 YDEGEE. CDR3 residues: CASSAYQGPPLHF. CDR3 nucleotide sequence: TGTGCCAGCAGCGCTTATCAGGGACCACCCCTCCACTTT.

There are many counts of this clonotype. The rearrangement uses TRBV7-9 and TRBJ2-5, with 11 bases matching TRBD2. The length of the CDR3 is 16 residues. The V and J ends lost 3 bases and 1 base, in that order; junction bases with no gene match: 4. CDR1 is SEHNR and CDR2 is FQNEAQ in the germline V gene (reference sequence). The CDR3 DNA reads TGTGCCAGCAGCTTGGCTAGCGGGAGGCTCCAAGAGACCCAGTACTTC. It translates to CASSLASGRLQETQYF.

This sequence joins TRBV24-1 and TRBJ2-5; 9 nucleotides align to TRBD1. V was pared by 5 bases and J by 5 bases, with 5 bases of the junction left unmatched. Germline V gene data show CDR1 as KGHDR and CDR2 as SFDVKD. The CDR3 sequence is 14 residues long. The CDR3 region has the DNA TGTGCCACCAGTGGCCACGGGACAGGGGAGACCCAGTACTTC. Translated, it gives CATSGHGTGETQYF.

The V and J genes are TRBV4-1 and TRBJ1-2, with TRBD1 as a possible D gene (6 bases). The CDR3 length is 20 residues. Trimming left V 0 bases short and J 2 bases short, with 25 bases between. Germline loops: CDR1 MGHRA, CDR2 YSYEKL. The CDR3 coding sequence is TGCGCCAGCAGCCAAGATCGGGGGGCGTCAAGGGGGGGAGAGAACTATGGCTACACCTTC. It encodes CASSQDRGASRGGENYGYTF.

A word on this clonotype: Possible read error: a much larger clone is one base away. This chain connects TRBV7-3 to TRBJ2-7; 7 nucleotides match TRBD2. Germline V gene lookup returns CDR1 SGHTA and CDR2 FQGTGA. The CDR3 covers 15 residues. V was clipped by 4 bases and J by 7 bases; unmatched bases: 13. The CDR3 spells CASSSQAGWGNEQYF. The CDR3 DNA follows: TGTGCCAGCAGCTCCCAAGCGGGGTGGGGCAATGAGCAGTACTTC.

This clonotype was seen at least ten times. CDR3 region: CASEDRGRSQPQHF. The CDR3, as DNA: TGTGCCAGTGAGGACAGGGGGCGAAGTCAGCCCCAGCATTTT. The chain employs TRBV19 and TRBJ1-5, with 11 positions matching TRBD1. Germline-derived CDR1 and CDR2 are LNHDA and SQIVND (reference sequence). V was clipped by 8 bases and J by 6 bases; unmatched bases: 6. The CDR3 is 14 residues long.

The genes are TRBV3-1 and TRBJ2-5, with 12 bases that match TRBD2. CDR1 LGHDT and CDR2 YNNKEL come from the germline V gene (reference sequence). Losses at the gene ends were 5 bases for V and 3 bases for J; bases not matched to a gene: 7. The CDR3 has 16 residues. The CDR3 spells CASSSRLAGDEETQYF. CDR3 DNA sequence: TGTGCCAGCAGCTCCCGACTAGCGGGGGACGAAGAGACCCAGTACTTC.

This clonotype was detected ten times or more. The genes are TRBV7-9 and TRBJ2-7; the D is unclear. Germline CDR1 SEHNR, CDR2 FQNEAQ (reference sequence). Trimming removed 1 base at V and 5 bases at J, with 6 bases between. The CDR3 has 12 residues. The DNA for the CDR3 is TGTGCCAGCAGCTTAGACTTGGACGAGCAGTACTTC. It is translated as CASSLDLDEQYF.

The chain combines TRBV2 with TRBJ2-7, with 15 bases that match TRBD2. The CDR3 has 17 residues. J was trimmed by 0 bases and V by 6 bases; bases with no gene match: 6. Germline-derived CDR1 and CDR2 are SNHLY and FYNNEI. The DNA for the CDR3 is TGTGCCAGCAGACTCGGACTAGCGGGGGGGTACTCCTACGAGCAGTACTTC. Translated, it gives CASRLGLAGGYSYEQYF.

The chain links TRBV2 to TRBJ2-5; 7 positions agree with TRBD2. The CDR3 length is 13 residues. The V segment lost 6 bases and the J segment 9 bases; nucleotides outside the gene matches: 10. CDR1 SNHLY and CDR2 FYNNEI come from the germline V gene. The CDR3 nucleotides are TGTGCCAGCAGCCAAAGCGGGATTGGGGCCCAGTACTTC. It translates to CASSQSGIGAQYF. The full variable domain, rest sourced from reference TRBV2 and TRBJ2-5, is EPEVTQTPSHQVTQMGQEVILRCVPISNHLYFYWYRQILGQKVEFLVSFYNNEISEKSEIFDDQFSVERPDGSNFTLKIRSTKLEDSAMYFCASSQSGIGAQYFGPGTRLLVL.

The V and J genes are TRBV5-1 and TRBJ2-3; 8 bases are shared with TRBD2. Losses at the gene ends were 0 bases for V and 2 bases for J; bases not matched to a gene: 8. Germline values: CDR1 SGHRS, CDR2 YFSETQ. CDR3 length: 17 amino acids. The CDR3 loop is CASSLGLSGGYTDTQYF. The CDR3 DNA sequence: TGCGCCAGCAGCTTGGGTCTGAGCGGGGGATACACAGATACGCAGTATTTT.

This clonotype was picked up many times. This rearrangement joins TRBV19 to TRBJ1-2; 11 bases match TRBD1. After removal of 5 bases from V and 3 bases from J, the junction contained 5 bases not matched to a gene. From germline, CDR1 is LNHDA and CDR2 SQIVND (reference sequence). This CDR3 is 15 amino acids long. As DNA, the CDR3 is TGTGCCAGTAGTGACCGGGACAGGGGGGACTATGGCTACACCTTC. Its protein is CASSDRDRGDYGYTF.

This clonotype was detected many times. The chain carries TRBV4-1 and TRBJ2-7; D remains unclear. The CDR3 is 14 amino acids. The germline V and J ends were trimmed by 1 base and 7 bases, with 14 bases remaining between them. The germline CDR1 and CDR2 sequences are MGHRA and YSYEKL. The CDR3 protein is CASSQGLKSREQYF. DNA of the CDR3: TGCGCCAGCAGCCAAGGCCTTAAGAGTAGAGAGCAGTACTTC.

The J gene is TRBJ2-5, the V gene TRBV7-3; the D gene is possibly TRBD2 (7 bases). CDR3 length: 13 residues. Trimming shortened V by 5 bases and J by 5 bases, and 12 bases separated the two germline ends. In germline, CDR1 is SGHTA, CDR2 FQGTGA. CDR3 bases: TGTGCCAGCAGCCCGAGGGGGGGCGAGACCCAGTACTTC. Encoded protein: CASSPRGGETQYF.